The T cell receptor beta chain under discussion was sequenced for a study of cytomegalovirus exposure and HLA in healthy donors. About this clone itself: Its specificity is not known.

The study ran its PCR with 60 Vbeta and 13 Jbeta primers. Measured with immunoSEQ multiplex PCR; TCRdb has only the in-frame clones, and not every one. The data contain about 130,000 clones, 70% to 85% of them seen just once; the ten biggest clones take up 2% to 3%. Points from the study as a whole: In an earlier analysis, in 587 donors, most V segments appeared productive either ~87% or ~30% of the time.

The receptor was isolated from a man aged 45-65 years in good health and CMV-seronegative. Sequencing input: PBMCs.

CDR3 protein: CASSLRGDSYGYTF. In nucleotides, the CDR3 is TGTGCCAGCAGCTTGAGAGGAGACTCCTATGGCTACACCTTC. This chain uses TRBV5-8 with TRBJ1-2; D remains ambiguous. Trimming stripped 1 base from V and 4 bases from J, with 11 bases between. This CDR3 contains 14 residues. CDR1 is SGHTS, CDR2 YDEGEE, per germline.